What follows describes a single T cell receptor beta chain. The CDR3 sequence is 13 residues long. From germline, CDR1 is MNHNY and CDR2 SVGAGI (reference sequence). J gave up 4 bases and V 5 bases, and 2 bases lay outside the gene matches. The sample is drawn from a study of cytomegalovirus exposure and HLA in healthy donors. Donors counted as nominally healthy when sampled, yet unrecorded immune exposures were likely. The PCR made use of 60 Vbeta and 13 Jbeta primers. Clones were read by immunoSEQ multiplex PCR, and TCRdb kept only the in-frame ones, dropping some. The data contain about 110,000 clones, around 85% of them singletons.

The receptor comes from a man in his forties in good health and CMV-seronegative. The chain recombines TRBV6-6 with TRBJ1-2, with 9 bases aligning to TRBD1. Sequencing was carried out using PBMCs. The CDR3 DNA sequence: TGTGCCAGCAGTGACAGGGGGAGCTATGGCTACACCTTC. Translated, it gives CASSDRGSYGYTF.